What follows describes a single T cell receptor beta chain. Antigen specificity is unknown. This sample is part of a study of cytomegalovirus exposure and HLA in healthy donors. Notes on the study in general: V- and J-gene trimming of TCR beta was linked (in a later analysis) to a missense DCLRE1C variant. Links to common viral pathogens appeared, in a later analysis, for several of the most significant clusters. By a later analysis, the bulk of CMV-associated TCR beta chains appeared HLA-restricted.

This PCR relied on a set of 60 Vbeta primers and 13 Jbeta primers. This table comes from immunoSEQ multiplex PCR, and its TCRdb copy is limited to in-frame clones, with some not included. The table lists roughly 200,000 clones, around 77% of them singletons. Germline V CDR1 and CDR2: LNHNV, YYDKDF (reference sequence). This CDR3 is built from 15 residues. Trimming at V came to 4 bases and at J to 4 bases, leaving 8 bases not matched to a gene. This receptor was obtained from a woman under 40 in good health and CMV-seronegative. Source material: PBMCs. V gene TRBV15 combines with J gene TRBJ1-2; 8 positions agree with TRBD1. DNA of the CDR3: TGTGCCACCAGCAAAGGACAGGGCTCGACCTATGGCTACACCTTC. This translates into CATSKGQGSTYGYTF.